This T cell receptor (beta chain) was sequenced for a study of blood T cell repertoires in COVID-19 (dated by TCRdb to between 2020 and 2021). Regarding the complete study: The collaborator samples originated in the United States, Italy and Spain and spanned the acute and convalescent phases of COVID-19. The material from the prospective study consisted of cDNA or gDNA derived from T cells, B-cell-depleted T cells, or PBMCs. Subjects who had been exposed to COVID-19, were actively infected with it, or had recovered from it provided the deeply sampled blood TCRbeta repertoires that made up the dataset. The repertoires were released in a freely available public database meant as a resource for research on the immune response to SARS-CoV-2. Samples came from the ongoing ImmuneRACE study (first 160 participants) plus 1,254 subjects from 6 global collaborators. The sample metadata nearly always contained a de-identified subject ID, COVID-19 status, age in years and sex. Where available, HLA class I and class II types were taken from metadata supplied by the sample provider and were not determined by assay-based typing. Here is what the overall study found, with its caveats: How much clinical and demographic metadata was included differed by source and by participant, and the metadata was provided uncurated.

V is pared back by 2 bases and J by 3 bases, with 8 bases lying between the germline termini. CDR1 SGHRS and CDR2 YFSETQ were looked up in the germline V gene. The cysteine opens and the phenylalanine closes a CDR3 of 13 amino acids. The read is trimmed to its CDR3 DNA, 39 bases read in frame from base 1. Participants in the prospective study were enrolled through a virtual design, were aged roughly 18 to 100 years, and lived in approximately 24 United States geographic areas. To assign participants to cohorts, the prospective study relied on clinical history that participants themselves reported in a screening survey and a study questionnaire. ImmuneRACE Cohort 3 recovered participants were defined by two consecutive negative NP/OP PCR tests, healthcare professional clearance, or symptom resolution. Mobile phlebotomists in the prospective study collected whole blood, serum and a nasopharyngeal or oropharyngeal swab from every participant. Additional blood draws and questionnaires over an approximately two-month period could optionally be provided by prospective study participants. Blood samples from the prospective study were shipped frozen or at room temperature prior to DNA extraction.

As regards this clone: The antigen it binds to is not known. Base qualities are missing; no much larger clone stands one base away.

TCRbeta CDR3 regions were amplified from genomic DNA by means of the immunoSEQ Assay, a bias-controlled multiplex PCR. For the original study's pipeline: The number of nucleated cells in each sample was estimated by amplification of reference gene primers within the assay. To quantify the absolute abundance of each unique TCRbeta CDR3 rearrangement, sequence reads were collapsed and filtered. For each sample, productive Simpson clonality was calculated by taking the square root of Simpson's diversity index across productive rearrangements. The source is immuneACCESS, and TCRdb retained only in-frame sequences with V and J called. Part of the clones is not carried over; for the studies checked, unresolved V genes explain less than half of this, and the remainder is unexplained. That table gives V, J and clone size, and the DNA gave D and trimming. Within this sample are about 140,000 clones, with about 79% of them counted one time only. Over 2.5% of the sample is in the top ten clones.

Sequencing was performed on PBMCs or T cells enriched from blood (not recorded which). This sequence uses TRBV5-1 and TRBJ2-5; a confident D gene designation cannot be given. The clonotype was recovered from a woman in her forties or fifties who had recovered from COVID-19. The CDR3 reads CASSFLLKETQYF. The DNA is TGCGCCAGCAGCTTTTTACTGAAAGAGACCCAGTACTTC.